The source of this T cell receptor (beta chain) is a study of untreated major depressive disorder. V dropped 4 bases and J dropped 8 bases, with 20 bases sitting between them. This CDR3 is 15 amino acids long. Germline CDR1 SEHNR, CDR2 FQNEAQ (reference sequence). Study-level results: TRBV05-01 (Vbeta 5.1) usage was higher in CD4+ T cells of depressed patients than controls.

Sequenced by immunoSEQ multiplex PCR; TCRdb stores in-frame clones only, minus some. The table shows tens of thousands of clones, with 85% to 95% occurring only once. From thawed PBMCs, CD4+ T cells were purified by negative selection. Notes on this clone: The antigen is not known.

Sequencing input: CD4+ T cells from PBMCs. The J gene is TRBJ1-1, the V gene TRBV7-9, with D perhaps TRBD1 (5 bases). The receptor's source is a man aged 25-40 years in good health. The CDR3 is CASSWGRGVSEEAFF. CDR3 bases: TGTGCCAGCAGCTGGGGCCGGGGGGTATCGGAAGAAGCTTTCTTT.